This T cell receptor (beta chain) was found in a study of cytomegalovirus exposure and HLA in healthy donors. The CDR3 extends over 15 amino acids. V was clipped by 2 bases and J by 3 bases, with 14 bases between them. CDR1 and CDR2 from the germline V gene are SGHKS and YYEKEE (reference sequence). As concerns this clone: Its antigen remains unknown.

Notes on the study in general: TCR beta V- and J-gene trimming was later associated with a missense DCLRE1C variant.

In the PCR, 60 Vbeta and 13 Jbeta primers were used. Repertoires were generated with immunoSEQ multiplex PCR, while TCRdb's copy carries only in-frame clones and drops some. The sample holds about 190,000 clones, approximately 85% seen once. The chain joins TRBV5-5 to TRBJ2-5; no clear D gene. This receptor was identified in a woman younger than 30 in good health and CMV-seronegative. Material for sequencing was PBMCs. CDR3 in amino acids: CASSLYQALKETQYF. DNA of the CDR3: TGTGCCAGCAGCTTATATCAGGCCCTAAAAGAGACCCAGTACTTC.